This T cell receptor (beta chain) was recovered during a study of CD8+ T cells in alopecia areata. Study information: For 6 to 18 months, tofacitinib was taken, and 6 months off drug followed.

Germline CDR1 reads SGHRS; CDR2 reads YFSETQ. V lost 6 bases and J lost 8, with 14 bases in between. The CDR3 contains 12 residues. This clone was detected only a few times. Antigen: not known. As to treatment: oral pan-JAK inhibitor, 5-10 mg twice daily. cDNA prepared by RNA extraction and subsequent reverse transcription served as the template for sequencing. Repertoires were generated with immunoSEQ multiplex PCR, while TCRdb's copy carries only in-frame clones and drops some. The table lists about 200,000 clones, about three fifths of them singletons. Study outcomes and limitations: There was only one nonresponder, so it was unclear how baseline CD8+ expansion relates to response. Clonality was higher in lesional than normal scalp, especially in alopecia totalis/universalis.

The chain has TRBV5-1 and TRBJ1-2; D not certain. The sequence was collected from a human donor with alopecia areata. This sample comprised CD4+ T cells sorted from blood, obtained at week 24, from a patient treated with tofacitinib. As DNA, the CDR3 is TGCGCCAGCAAGCGGGGAGAAGAGGGCTACACCTTC. This encodes CASKRGEEGYTF.